The rows below give T cell receptor beta chains drawn from one sample of a study of shared clonotypes between healthy human individuals. Sequencing used immunoSEQ multiplex PCR; TCRdb keeps in-frame clones, though not all of them. The table includes under 850,000 clones, roughly two thirds detected once. Material for sequencing was memory CD4+ T cells sorted from blood. These receptors were collected from a woman aged 25 to 45 in good health. Each CDR3 is given with its conserved first and last residue. A D gene is named only where the DNA matches it firmly. Expanded clones get a size class; other rows say once, few or many, or leave the size out.

abundance,d_gene,len,j_gene,v_gene,CDR3aa,CDR3nt
-,TRBD2,16,TRBJ2-3,TRBV5-1,CASSWTSGSSTDTQYF,TGCGCCAGCAGCTGGACTAGCGGGAGTTCTACAGATACGCAGTATTTT
-,-,8,TRBJ1-2,TRBV20-1,CSARWDLF,TGCAGTGCTAGATGGGACCTTTTC
-,TRBD1,15,TRBJ2-3,TRBV5-1,CASSLGQGGTDTQYF,TGCGCCAGCAGCCTGGGACAGGGGGGCACAGATACGCAGTATTTT
-,-,15,TRBJ1-1,TRBV7-2,CASSIQTHMNTEAFF,TGTGCCAGCAGCATTCAGACACACATGAACACTGAAGCTTTCTTT
-,TRBD2,16,TRBJ2-3,TRBV9,CASSPTTSGSTDTQYF,TGTGCCAGCAGCCCGACCACTAGCGGGAGCACAGATACGCAGTATTTT
-,-,14,TRBJ1-2,TRBV29-1,CSVESPVSPNGYTF,TGCAGCGTTGAGTCTCCGGTGTCTCCTAATGGCTACACCTTC
few,-,15,TRBJ1-3,TRBV6-1,CASSERDPSGNTIYF,TGTGCCAGCAGTGAAAGGGACCCATCTGGAAACACCATATATTTT
-,-,16,TRBJ2-5,TRBV28,CASSGAGAQVLGTQYF,TGTGCCAGCAGTGGGGCAGGGGCGCAAGTTTTGGGGACCCAGTACTTC
-,TRBD2,15,TRBJ2-2,TRBV4-1,CASSLLAGGPGELFF,TGCGCCAGCAGCCTCCTAGCGGGAGGACCCGGGGAGCTGTTTTTT
few,-,12,TRBJ2-3,TRBV28,CASSRTADTQYF,TGTGCCAGCAGTCGAACAGCAGATACGCAGTATTTT
-,-,15,TRBJ1-1,TRBV5-4,CASSQGGDMNTEAFF,TGTGCCAGCAGTCAAGGGGGAGACATGAACACTGAAGCTTTCTTT
-,TRBD1,16,TRBJ1-2,TRBV5-1,CASSASTGGSGYGYTF,TGCGCCAGCAGCGCATCGACAGGGGGCTCAGGCTATGGCTACACCTTC
-,-,13,TRBJ1-1,TRBV6-5,CASTQGGGTEAFF,TGTGCCAGCACCCAAGGAGGTGGGACTGAAGCTTTCTTT
-,TRBD2,16,TRBJ2-2,TRBV28,CASSFLAGKAGGELFF,TGTGCCAGCAGTTTTCTAGCGGGAAAAGCTGGCGGGGAGCTGTTTTTT
-,TRBD2,13,TRBJ2-5,TRBV15,CATKAGGVETQYF,TGTGCCACCAAAGCGGGAGGCGTAGAGACCCAGTACTTC
-,-,15,TRBJ2-5,TRBV11-2,CASSLGSTLAETQYF,TGTGCCAGCAGCTTAGGATCCACACTAGCTGAGACCCAGTACTTC
-,TRBD1,13,TRBJ1-1,TRBV6-1,CASRGQGASEAFF,TGTGCCAGCAGAGGACAGGGGGCTTCTGAAGCTTTCTTT
-,TRBD2,14,TRBJ2-1,TRBV29-1,CSVDTSGAYNEQFF,TGCAGCGTTGACACTAGCGGGGCGTACAATGAGCAGTTCTTC
-,-,12,TRBJ1-5,TRBV7-8,CASSLVGQPQHF,TGTGCCAGCAGCCTAGTAGGCCAGCCCCAGCATTTT
many,-,11,TRBJ2-5,TRBV7-6,CASSLFGTQYF,TGTGCCAGCAGCTTATTCGGGACCCAGTACTTC
-,-,13,TRBJ2-1,TRBV5-4,CASSLETLNEQFF,TGTGCCAGCAGCTTGGAGACCCTCAATGAGCAGTTCTTC
once,TRBD2,13,TRBJ2-7,TRBV28,CASSSAGDYEQYF,TGTGCCAGCAGCTCCGCGGGAGACTACGAGCAGTACTTC
-,-,13,TRBJ1-1,TRBV5-1,CASSLDGGTEAFF,TGCGCCAGCAGCTTGGACGGGGGCACTGAAGCTTTCTTT
-,-,12,TRBJ2-7,TRBV10-2,CASSVETYEQYF,TGCGCCAGCAGTGTTGAAACTTACGAGCAGTACTTC
-,TRBD2,15,TRBJ2-3,TRBV11-2,CASSLLAGGRDTQYF,TGTGCCAGCAGCTTACTCGCGGGGGGCCGGGATACGCAGTATTTT
-,-,12,TRBJ2-7,TRBV6-1,CASMGQIYEQYF,TGTGCCAGCATGGGACAAATCTACGAGCAGTACTTC
-,-,14,TRBJ1-1,TRBV7-2,CASSLDGGGTEAFF,TGTGCCAGCAGCTTAGATGGGGGTGGCACTGAAGCTTTCTTT
many,-,15,TRBJ2-5,TRBV23-1,CASSDKGRRGGTQYF,TGCGCCAGCAGCGACAAGGGGCGCCGGGGAGGAACCCAGTACTTC
-,-,16,TRBJ2-6,TRBV18,CASSAQVLSGANVLTF,TGTGCCAGCTCAGCCCAGGTCCTCTCTGGGGCCAACGTCCTGACTTTC
-,-,14,TRBJ1-6,TRBV27,CASSFWTENSPLHF,TGTGCCAGCAGTTTTTGGACAGAAAATTCACCCCTCCACTTT
-,TRBD1,13,TRBJ1-2,TRBV19,CAVAGTGGDGYTF,TGTGCCGTCGCCGGGACAGGGGGAGATGGCTACACCTTC
-,-,14,TRBJ2-7,TRBV7-8,CASSLTRVSYEQYF,TGTGCCAGCAGCTTAACCAGGGTATCCTACGAGCAGTACTTC
-,-,16,TRBJ2-3,TRBV10-2,CASSERRRAGTDTQYF,TGCGCCAGCAGTGAGAGGCGGAGGGCAGGCACAGATACGCAGTATTTT
-,-,14,TRBJ2-1,TRBV5-8,CASSLEGRRIEQFF,TGTGCCAGCAGCTTGGAAGGGAGAAGGATTGAGCAGTTCTTC
-,TRBD2,15,TRBJ2-1,TRBV5-1,CASSWTGTSTNEQFF,TGCGCCAGCAGCTGGACCGGGACTAGCACCAATGAGCAGTTCTTC
-,-,12,TRBJ2-1,TRBV29-1,CSVRSQYNEQFF,TGCAGCGTTCGCAGCCAATACAATGAGCAGTTCTTC
few,-,15,TRBJ2-7,TRBV10-1,CASSDFVRGGYEQYF,TGCGCCAGCAGTGACTTCGTCAGGGGAGGGTACGAGCAGTACTTC
-,-,15,TRBJ1-4,TRBV5-4,CASSFGGQGSEKLFF,TGTGCCAGCAGCTTCGGTGGCCAGGGGAGCGAAAAACTGTTTTTT
-,-,16,TRBJ2-7,TRBV7-9,CASSPYMGTQNYEQYF,TGTGCCAGCAGCCCCTATATGGGGACCCAGAACTACGAGCAGTACTTC
-,TRBD1,15,TRBJ1-1,TRBV7-8,CASSLSGTANTEAFF,TGTGCCAGCAGCTTAAGCGGGACAGCGAACACTGAAGCTTTCTTT
-,TRBD2,15,TRBJ2-1,TRBV30,CAWSAVAGSYNEQFF,TGTGCCTGGAGTGCGGTAGCGGGCTCCTACAATGAGCAGTTCTTC
once,-,15,TRBJ2-1,TRBV7-3,CASSLGEAGAHEQFF,TGTGCCAGCAGCTTAGGGGAGGCTGGAGCCCATGAGCAGTTCTTC
-,TRBD2,15,TRBJ2-1,TRBV6-6,CASSSTSGRVNEQFF,TGTGCCAGCAGTTCTACTAGCGGGAGAGTCAATGAGCAGTTCTTC
few,-,14,TRBJ2-7,TRBV7-9,CASSLRNTIYEQYF,TGTGCCAGCAGCTTAAGGAACACCATCTACGAGCAGTACTTC
-,-,17,TRBJ2-5,TRBV18,CASSAALAMGRQETQYF,TGTGCCAGCTCAGCCGCACTAGCAATGGGCCGCCAAGAGACCCAGTACTTC
-,TRBD1,15,TRBJ1-4,TRBV6-1,CASGDRGKSNEKLFF,TGTGCCAGCGGGGACAGGGGGAAGTCTAATGAAAAACTGTTTTTT
-,-,12,TRBJ2-2,TRBV6-5,CASRRVTGELFF,TGTGCCAGCAGGCGGGTGACCGGGGAGCTGTTTTTT
-,TRBD1,16,TRBJ2-1,TRBV7-9,CASSKLTGIGHNEQFF,TGTGCCAGCAGCAAACTGACAGGGATCGGTCACAATGAGCAGTTCTTC
-,-,13,TRBJ2-5,TRBV15,CATSSTSQETQYF,TGTGCCACCAGCTCTACTTCTCAAGAGACCCAGTACTTC
-,-,16,TRBJ1-4,TRBV6-1,CASSVRLGATNEKLFF,TGTGCCAGCAGTGTCCGATTAGGTGCAACTAATGAAAAACTGTTTTTT